The rows below give T cell receptor beta chains drawn from one sample of a study of blood T cell repertoires in COVID-19. Sequencing used immunoSEQ multiplex PCR; TCRdb keeps in-frame clones, though not all of them. Among over 250,000 clones listed, approximately 85% were seen once. The specimen sequenced was peripheral blood. The receptors here all came from a woman in her sixties or seventies with acute or convalescent COVID-19. Each CDR3 is given with its conserved first and last residue. A D gene is named only where the DNA matches it firmly. The size of a clone is reported for some rows only, either as once, few or many, or as a class for expanded clones.

clone size: .; V gene: TRBV18; J gene: TRBJ1-1; D gene: TRBD1; CDR3 DNA: TGTGCCAGCTCACCCGCGACAGGGGGCAGCACTGAAGCTTTCTTT; CDR3 protein: CASSPATGGSTEAFF
clone size: .; V gene: TRBV20-1; J gene: TRBJ1-6; D gene: TRBD1; CDR3 DNA: TGCAGTGCCAGTACAGGGGTTTCACCCCTCCACTTT; CDR3 protein: CSASTGVSPLHF
clone size: .; V gene: TRBV12-3/TRBV12-4; J gene: TRBJ1-2; D gene: .; CDR3 DNA: TGTGCCAGCAGCCCCGGCGGGAGGGGCTACACCTTC; CDR3 protein: CASSPGGRGYTF
clone size: .; V gene: TRBV11-2; J gene: TRBJ2-7; D gene: TRBD2; CDR3 DNA: TGTGCCAGCAGCTTGGCGGGGGGCCCAGGAGAGCAGTACTTC; CDR3 protein: CASSLAGGPGEQYF
clone size: .; V gene: TRBV11-3; J gene: TRBJ2-1; D gene: .; CDR3 DNA: TGTGCCAGCAGCCCAGATAGCCTTCTGCTTCCGTTCTTC; CDR3 protein: CASSPDSLLLPFF
clone size: .; V gene: TRBV7-9; J gene: TRBJ1-1; D gene: .; CDR3 DNA: TGTGCCAGCAGCCGAGGACAGAGCATCCAAGCTTTCTTT; CDR3 protein: CASSRGQSIQAFF
clone size: .; V gene: TRBV5-1; J gene: TRBJ2-7; D gene: .; CDR3 DNA: TGCGCCAGCAGCTTCAGAGCGGGTGGGAGTCACGAGCAGTACTTC; CDR3 protein: CASSFRAGGSHEQYF
clone size: .; V gene: TRBV11-2; J gene: TRBJ2-5; D gene: .; CDR3 DNA: TGTGCCAGCAGCTTAGACCGAGGAGGGGTCGGAGAGACCCAGTACTTC; CDR3 protein: CASSLDRGGVGETQYF
clone size: .; V gene: TRBV6-6; J gene: TRBJ1-6; D gene: .; CDR3 DNA: TGTGCCAGCAGCCAACAGGGAGGGAACTCACCCCTCCACTTT; CDR3 protein: CASSQQGGNSPLHF
clone size: .; V gene: TRBV5-1; J gene: TRBJ1-5; D gene: .; CDR3 DNA: TGCGCCAGCAGCTGGGAACAGGGTCAGCCCCAGCATTTT; CDR3 protein: CASSWEQGQPQHF
clone size: .; V gene: TRBV7-8; J gene: TRBJ1-2; D gene: TRBD1; CDR3 DNA: TGTGCCAGCAGCGCGCGACAGGGGAACTATGGCTACACCTTC; CDR3 protein: CASSARQGNYGYTF
clone size: .; V gene: TRBV2; J gene: TRBJ2-7; D gene: .; CDR3 DNA: TGTGCCAGCAAAGTGTTCAGGGACGAGCAGTACTTC; CDR3 protein: CASKVFRDEQYF
clone size: few; V gene: TRBV12-3/TRBV12-4; J gene: TRBJ2-6; D gene: .; CDR3 DNA: TGTGCCAGCGGACAGACGACCAACGTCCTGACTTTC; CDR3 protein: CASGQTTNVLTF
clone size: .; V gene: TRBV29-1; J gene: TRBJ1-2; D gene: TRBD1; CDR3 DNA: TGCAGCGTTCACAGGGGCCGTAACTATGGCTACACCTTC; CDR3 protein: CSVHRGRNYGYTF
clone size: .; V gene: TRBV5-1; J gene: TRBJ1-1; D gene: TRBD1; CDR3 DNA: TGCGCCAGCAGCTCTGGACAGGGAAAAAACACTGAAGCTTTCTTT; CDR3 protein: CASSSGQGKNTEAFF
clone size: few; V gene: TRBV2; J gene: TRBJ1-4; D gene: .; CDR3 DNA: TGTGCCAGCAGTGCTTCGTCTGGGAGTAATGAAAAACTGTTTTTT; CDR3 protein: CASSASSGSNEKLFF
clone size: .; V gene: TRBV3-1/TRBV3-2; J gene: TRBJ2-1; D gene: .; CDR3 DNA: TGTGCCAGCAGCCAAGTATCCAGGCCCGGGAGTGAGCAGTTCTTC; CDR3 protein: CASSQVSRPGSEQFF
clone size: .; V gene: TRBV2; J gene: TRBJ2-3; D gene: .; CDR3 DNA: TGTGCCAGCCATACCGGGGGTGCAGATACGCAGTATTTT; CDR3 protein: CASHTGGADTQYF
clone size: once; V gene: TRBV19; J gene: TRBJ2-5; D gene: .; CDR3 DNA: TGTGCCAGTAGTGTCGGGCTAGCAGGGGAAGAGACCCAGTACTTC; CDR3 protein: CASSVGLAGEETQYF
clone size: .; V gene: TRBV6-5; J gene: TRBJ1-1; D gene: .; CDR3 DNA: TGTGCCAGCAGTACACAGGCTTCGGGTGAAGCTTTCTTT; CDR3 protein: CASSTQASGEAFF
clone size: .; V gene: TRBV7-8; J gene: TRBJ2-1; D gene: .; CDR3 DNA: TGTGCCAGCAGCTTCGTGGCGGGGTCCTACAATGAGCAGTTCTTC; CDR3 protein: CASSFVAGSYNEQFF
clone size: .; V gene: TRBV11-3; J gene: TRBJ2-1; D gene: TRBD2; CDR3 DNA: TGTGCCAGCAGCCCCTCCCGGGGGACTACCTACAATGAGCAGTTCTTC; CDR3 protein: CASSPSRGTTYNEQFF
clone size: .; V gene: TRBV5-1; J gene: TRBJ1-4; D gene: .; CDR3 DNA: TGCGCCAGTCGGCCTCAGGGAATTAATGAAAAACTGTTTTTT; CDR3 protein: CASRPQGINEKLFF
clone size: .; V gene: TRBV11-2; J gene: TRBJ1-3; D gene: .; CDR3 DNA: TGTGCCAGCAGCTCGCTGACAGGTCCTCTTGGAAACACCATATATTTT; CDR3 protein: CASSSLTGPLGNTIYF